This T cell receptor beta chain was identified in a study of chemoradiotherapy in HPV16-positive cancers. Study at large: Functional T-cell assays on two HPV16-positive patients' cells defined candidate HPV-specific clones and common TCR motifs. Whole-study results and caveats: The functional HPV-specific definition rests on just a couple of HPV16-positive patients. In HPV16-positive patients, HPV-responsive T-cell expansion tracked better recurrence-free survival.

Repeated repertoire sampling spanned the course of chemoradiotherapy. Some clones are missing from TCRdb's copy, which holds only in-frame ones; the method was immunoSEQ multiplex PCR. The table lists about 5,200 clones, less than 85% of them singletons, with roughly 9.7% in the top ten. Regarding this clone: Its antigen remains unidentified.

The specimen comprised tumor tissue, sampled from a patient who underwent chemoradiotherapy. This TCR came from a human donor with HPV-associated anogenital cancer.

The CDR3 region has the DNA TGTGCCAGCTCACCTAGGGGTTCCGATTCCGGGGAGCTGTTTTTT. This sequence encodes CASSPRGSDSGELFF. The rearrangement joins TRBV18 to TRBJ2-2, with D perhaps matching TRBD1 (5 bases). Germline V gene sequence: CDR1 KGHSH, CDR2 LQKENI. Trimming removed 3 bases at V and 6 bases at J, with 14 bases between. CDR3 length: 15 amino acids.